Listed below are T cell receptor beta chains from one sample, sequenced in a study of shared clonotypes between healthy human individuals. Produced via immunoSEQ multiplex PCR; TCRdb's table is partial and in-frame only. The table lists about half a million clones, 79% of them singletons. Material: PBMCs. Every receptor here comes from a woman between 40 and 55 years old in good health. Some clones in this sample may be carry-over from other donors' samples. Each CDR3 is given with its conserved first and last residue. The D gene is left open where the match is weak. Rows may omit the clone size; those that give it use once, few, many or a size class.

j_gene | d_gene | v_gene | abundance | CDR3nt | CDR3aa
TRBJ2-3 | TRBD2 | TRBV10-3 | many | TGTGCCATCAGCCCCTCTAGCGGTAACACAGATACGCAGTATTTT | CAISPSSGNTDTQYF
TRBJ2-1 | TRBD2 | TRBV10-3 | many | TGTGCCATCAGCGGGACTAGCCTGGGCAATGAGCAGTTCTTC | CAISGTSLGNEQFF
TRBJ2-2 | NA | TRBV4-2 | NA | TGTGCCAGCAGCCAAGACCCCCAGGGACTTACGAACACCGGGGAGCTGTTTTTT | CASSQDPQGLTNTGELFF
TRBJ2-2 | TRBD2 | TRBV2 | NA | TGTGCCAGCAGACCTCTAGCGGGACGGACCGGGGAGCTGTTTTTT | CASRPLAGRTGELFF
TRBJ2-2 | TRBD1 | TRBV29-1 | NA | TGCAGCGTAGCCGGGACAGGGAGTACCGGGGAGCTGTTTTTT | CSVAGTGSTGELFF
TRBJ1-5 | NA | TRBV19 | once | TGTGCCAGTACCTCGGGTCACCGCAATCAGCCCCAGCATTTT | CASTSGHRNQPQHF
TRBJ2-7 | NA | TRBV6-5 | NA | TGTGCCAGCAAGGGGAACGAGCAGTACTTC | CASKGNEQYF
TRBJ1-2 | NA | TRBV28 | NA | TGTGCCACAACAGGGTACTATGGCTACACCTTC | CATTGYYGYTF
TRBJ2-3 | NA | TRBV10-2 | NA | TGCGCCAGCAGAGCACGCACAGATACGCAGTATTTT | CASRARTDTQYF
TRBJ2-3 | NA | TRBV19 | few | TGTGCCAGTAGTATGAGCGGCACAGATACGCAGTATTTT | CASSMSGTDTQYF
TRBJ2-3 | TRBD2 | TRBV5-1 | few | TGCGCCAGCAGCTTGGTTGACTGGACTAGCGCTAGCACAGATACGCAGTATTTT | CASSLVDWTSASTDTQYF
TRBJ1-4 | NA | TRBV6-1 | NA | TGTGCCAGCAGTGAAATGACAGCTTATAATGAAAAACTGTTTTTT | CASSEMTAYNEKLFF
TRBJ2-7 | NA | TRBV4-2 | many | TGTGCCAGCAGCCAAGCGCTTCAGACTACCTACGAGCAGTACTTC | CASSQALQTTYEQYF
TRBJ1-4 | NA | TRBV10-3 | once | TGTGCCATCAGTGGGACAGATGAAAAACTGTTTTTT | CAISGTDEKLFF
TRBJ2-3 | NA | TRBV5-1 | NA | TGCGCCAGCAGCTTGGCCAGCGCAGATACGCAGTATTTT | CASSLASADTQYF
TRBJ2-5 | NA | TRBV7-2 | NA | TGTGCCAGCAGCGCCGGTTCGGGGGCGCGTGAAGAGACCCAGTACTTC | CASSAGSGAREETQYF
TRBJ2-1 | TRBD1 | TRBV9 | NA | TGTGCCAGCAGCCCGGGACAGGGGAAGTACAATGAGCAGTTCTTC | CASSPGQGKYNEQFF